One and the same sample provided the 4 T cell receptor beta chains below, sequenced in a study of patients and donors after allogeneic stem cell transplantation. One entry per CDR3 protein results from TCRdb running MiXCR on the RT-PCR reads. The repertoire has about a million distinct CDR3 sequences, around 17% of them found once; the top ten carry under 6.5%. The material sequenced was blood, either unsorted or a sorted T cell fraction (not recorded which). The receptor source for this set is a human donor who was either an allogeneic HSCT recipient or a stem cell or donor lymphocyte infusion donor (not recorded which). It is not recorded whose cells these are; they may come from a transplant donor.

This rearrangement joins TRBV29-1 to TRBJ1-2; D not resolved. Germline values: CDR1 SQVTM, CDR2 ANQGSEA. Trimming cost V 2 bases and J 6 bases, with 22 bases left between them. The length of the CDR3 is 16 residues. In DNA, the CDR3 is TGCAGCGTTGAATCCCTTTCCAAACGCCGACATCATGGCTACACCTTC. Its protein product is CSVESLSKRRHHGYTF. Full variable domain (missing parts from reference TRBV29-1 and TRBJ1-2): SAVISQKPSRDICQRGTSLTIQCQVDSQVTMMFWYRQQPGQSLTLIATANQGSEATYESGFVIDKFPISRPNLTFSTLTVSNMSPEDSSIYLCSVESLSKRRHHGYTFGSGTRLTVV.

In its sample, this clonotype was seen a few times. CDR3 sequence (DNA): TGCGCCAGCAGCTTGGAGCCTTTGACGAGCAGGAATTCACCCCTCCACTTT. Protein sequence: CASSLEPLTSRNSPLHF. The genes are TRBV5-1 and TRBJ1-6; D is unresolved. Germline CDR1 and CDR2: SGHRS and YFSETQ. The V end lost 0 bases, the J end lost 7 bases, and 17 bases lay between the germline ends. The CDR3 consists of 17 residues. The full variable domain, in which reference TRBV5-1 and TRBJ1-6 provide the parts outside the CDR3, is KAGVTQTPRYLIKTRGQQVTLSCSPISGHRSVSWYQQTPGQGLQFLFEYFSETQRNKGNFPGRFSGRQFSNSRSEMNVSTLELGDSALYLCASSLEPLTSRNSPLHFGNGTRLTVT.

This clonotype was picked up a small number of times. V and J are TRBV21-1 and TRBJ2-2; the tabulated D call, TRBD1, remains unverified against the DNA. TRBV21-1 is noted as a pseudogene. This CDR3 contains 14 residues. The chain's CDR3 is CAPHPDRGSGELFF. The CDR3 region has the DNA TGTGCCCCTCACCCGGACAGGGGCTCCGGGGAGCTGTTTTTT.

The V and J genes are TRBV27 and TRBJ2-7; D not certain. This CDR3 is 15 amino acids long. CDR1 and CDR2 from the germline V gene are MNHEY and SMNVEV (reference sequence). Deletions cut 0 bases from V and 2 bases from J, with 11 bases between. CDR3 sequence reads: CASSLSPELAYEQYF. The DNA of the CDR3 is TGTGCCAGCAGTTTATCTCCGGAACTGGCCTACGAGCAGTACTTC.